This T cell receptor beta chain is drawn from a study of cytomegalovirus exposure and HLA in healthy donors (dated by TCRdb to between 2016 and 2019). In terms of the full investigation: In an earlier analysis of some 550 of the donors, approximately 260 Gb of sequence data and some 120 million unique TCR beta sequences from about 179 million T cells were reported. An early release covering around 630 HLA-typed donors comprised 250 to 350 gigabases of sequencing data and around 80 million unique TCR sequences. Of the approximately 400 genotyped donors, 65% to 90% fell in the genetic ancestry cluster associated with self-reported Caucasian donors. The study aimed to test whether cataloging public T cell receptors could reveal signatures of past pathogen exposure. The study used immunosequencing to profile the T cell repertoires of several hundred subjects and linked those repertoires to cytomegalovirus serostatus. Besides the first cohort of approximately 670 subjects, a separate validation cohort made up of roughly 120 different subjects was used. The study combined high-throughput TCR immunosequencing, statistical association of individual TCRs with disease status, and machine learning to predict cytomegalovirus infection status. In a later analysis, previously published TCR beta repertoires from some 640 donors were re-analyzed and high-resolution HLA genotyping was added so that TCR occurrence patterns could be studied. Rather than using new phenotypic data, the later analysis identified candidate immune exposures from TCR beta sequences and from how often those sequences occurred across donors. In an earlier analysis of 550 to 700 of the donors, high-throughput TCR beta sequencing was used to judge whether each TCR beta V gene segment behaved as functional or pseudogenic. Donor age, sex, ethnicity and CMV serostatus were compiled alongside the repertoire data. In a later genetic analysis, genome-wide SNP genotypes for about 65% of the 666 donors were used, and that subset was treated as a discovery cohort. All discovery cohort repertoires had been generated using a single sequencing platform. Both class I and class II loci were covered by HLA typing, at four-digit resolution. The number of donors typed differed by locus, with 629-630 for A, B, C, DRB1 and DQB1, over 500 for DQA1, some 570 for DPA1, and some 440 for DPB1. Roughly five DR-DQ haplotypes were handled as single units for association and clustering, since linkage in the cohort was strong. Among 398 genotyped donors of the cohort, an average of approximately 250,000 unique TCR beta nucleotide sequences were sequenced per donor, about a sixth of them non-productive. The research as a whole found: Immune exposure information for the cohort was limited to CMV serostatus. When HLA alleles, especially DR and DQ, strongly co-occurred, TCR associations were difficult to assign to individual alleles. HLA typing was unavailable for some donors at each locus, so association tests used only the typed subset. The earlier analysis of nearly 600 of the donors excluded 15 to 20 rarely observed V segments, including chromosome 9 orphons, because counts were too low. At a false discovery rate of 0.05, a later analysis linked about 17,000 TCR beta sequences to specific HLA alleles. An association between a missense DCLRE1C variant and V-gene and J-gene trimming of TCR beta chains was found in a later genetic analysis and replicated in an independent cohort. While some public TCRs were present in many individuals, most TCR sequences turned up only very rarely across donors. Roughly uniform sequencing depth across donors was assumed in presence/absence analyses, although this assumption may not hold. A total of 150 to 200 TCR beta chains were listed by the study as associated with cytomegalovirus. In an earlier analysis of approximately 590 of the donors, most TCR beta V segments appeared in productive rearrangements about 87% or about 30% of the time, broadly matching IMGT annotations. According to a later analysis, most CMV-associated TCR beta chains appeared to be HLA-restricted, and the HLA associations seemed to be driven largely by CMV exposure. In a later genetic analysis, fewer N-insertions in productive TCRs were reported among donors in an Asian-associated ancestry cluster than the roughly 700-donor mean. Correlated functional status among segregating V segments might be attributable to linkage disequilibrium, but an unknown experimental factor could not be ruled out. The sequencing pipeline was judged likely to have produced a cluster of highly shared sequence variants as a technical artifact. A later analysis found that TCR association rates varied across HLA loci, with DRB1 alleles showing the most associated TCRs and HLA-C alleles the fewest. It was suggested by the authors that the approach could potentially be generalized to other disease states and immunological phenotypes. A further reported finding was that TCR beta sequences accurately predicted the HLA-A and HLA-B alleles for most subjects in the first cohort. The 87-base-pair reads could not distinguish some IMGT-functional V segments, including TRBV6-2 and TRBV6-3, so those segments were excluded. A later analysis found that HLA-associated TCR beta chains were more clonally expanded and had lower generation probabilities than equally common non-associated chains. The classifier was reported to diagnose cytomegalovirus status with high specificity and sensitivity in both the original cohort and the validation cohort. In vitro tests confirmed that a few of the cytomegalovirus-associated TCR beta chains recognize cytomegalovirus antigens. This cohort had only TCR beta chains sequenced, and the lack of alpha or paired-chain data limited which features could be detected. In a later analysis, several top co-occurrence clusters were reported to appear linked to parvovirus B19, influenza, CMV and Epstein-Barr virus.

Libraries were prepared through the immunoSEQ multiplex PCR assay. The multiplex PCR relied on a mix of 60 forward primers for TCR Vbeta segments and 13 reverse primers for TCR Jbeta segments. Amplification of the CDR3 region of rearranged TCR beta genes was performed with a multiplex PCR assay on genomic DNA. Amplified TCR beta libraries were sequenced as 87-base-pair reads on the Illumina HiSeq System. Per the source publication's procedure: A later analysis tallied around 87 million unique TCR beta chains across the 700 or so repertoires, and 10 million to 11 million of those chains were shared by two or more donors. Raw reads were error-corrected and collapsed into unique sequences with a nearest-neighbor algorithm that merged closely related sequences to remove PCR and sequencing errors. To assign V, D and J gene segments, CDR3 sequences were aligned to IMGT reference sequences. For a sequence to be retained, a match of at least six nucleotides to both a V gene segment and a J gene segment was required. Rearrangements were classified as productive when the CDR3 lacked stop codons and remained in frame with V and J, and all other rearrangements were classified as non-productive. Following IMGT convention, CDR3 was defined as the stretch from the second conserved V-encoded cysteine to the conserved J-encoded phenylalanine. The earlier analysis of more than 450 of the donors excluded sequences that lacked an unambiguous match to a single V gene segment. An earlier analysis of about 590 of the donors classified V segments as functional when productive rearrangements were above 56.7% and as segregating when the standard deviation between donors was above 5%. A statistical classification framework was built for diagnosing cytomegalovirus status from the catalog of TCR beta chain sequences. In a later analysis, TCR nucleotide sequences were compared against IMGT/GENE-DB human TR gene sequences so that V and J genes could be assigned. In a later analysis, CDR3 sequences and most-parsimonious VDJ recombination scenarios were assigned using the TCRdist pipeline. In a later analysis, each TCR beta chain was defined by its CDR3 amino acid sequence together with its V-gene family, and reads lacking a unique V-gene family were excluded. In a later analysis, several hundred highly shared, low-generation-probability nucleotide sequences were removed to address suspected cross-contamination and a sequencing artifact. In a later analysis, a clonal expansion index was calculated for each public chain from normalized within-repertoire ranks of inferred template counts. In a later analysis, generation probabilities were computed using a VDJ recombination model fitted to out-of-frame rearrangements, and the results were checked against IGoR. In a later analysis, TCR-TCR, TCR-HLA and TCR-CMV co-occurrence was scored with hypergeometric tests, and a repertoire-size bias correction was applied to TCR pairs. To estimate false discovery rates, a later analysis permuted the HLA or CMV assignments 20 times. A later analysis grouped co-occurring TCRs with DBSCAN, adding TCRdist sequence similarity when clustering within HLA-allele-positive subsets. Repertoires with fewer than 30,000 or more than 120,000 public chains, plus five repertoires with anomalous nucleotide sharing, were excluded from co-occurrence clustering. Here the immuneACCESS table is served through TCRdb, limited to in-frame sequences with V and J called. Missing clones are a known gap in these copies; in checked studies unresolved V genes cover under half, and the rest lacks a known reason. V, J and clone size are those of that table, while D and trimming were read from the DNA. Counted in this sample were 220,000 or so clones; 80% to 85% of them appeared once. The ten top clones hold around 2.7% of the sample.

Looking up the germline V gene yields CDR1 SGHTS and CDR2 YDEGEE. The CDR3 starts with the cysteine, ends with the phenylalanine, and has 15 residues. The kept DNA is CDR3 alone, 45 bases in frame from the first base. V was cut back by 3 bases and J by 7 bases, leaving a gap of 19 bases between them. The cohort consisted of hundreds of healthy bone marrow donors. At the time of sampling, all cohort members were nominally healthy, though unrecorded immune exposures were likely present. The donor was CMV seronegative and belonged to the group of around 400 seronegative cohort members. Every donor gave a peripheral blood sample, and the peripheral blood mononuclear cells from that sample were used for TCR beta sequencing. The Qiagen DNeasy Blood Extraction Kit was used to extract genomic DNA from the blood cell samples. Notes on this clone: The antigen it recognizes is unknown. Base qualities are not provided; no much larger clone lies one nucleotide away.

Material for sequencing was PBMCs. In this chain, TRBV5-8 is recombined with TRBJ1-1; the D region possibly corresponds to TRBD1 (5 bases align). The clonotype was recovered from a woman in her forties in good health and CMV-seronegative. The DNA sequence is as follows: TGTGCCAGCAGCTATCGCAGGGTAGCCGTCCATGAAGCTTTCTTT. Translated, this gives CASSYRRVAVHEAFF.